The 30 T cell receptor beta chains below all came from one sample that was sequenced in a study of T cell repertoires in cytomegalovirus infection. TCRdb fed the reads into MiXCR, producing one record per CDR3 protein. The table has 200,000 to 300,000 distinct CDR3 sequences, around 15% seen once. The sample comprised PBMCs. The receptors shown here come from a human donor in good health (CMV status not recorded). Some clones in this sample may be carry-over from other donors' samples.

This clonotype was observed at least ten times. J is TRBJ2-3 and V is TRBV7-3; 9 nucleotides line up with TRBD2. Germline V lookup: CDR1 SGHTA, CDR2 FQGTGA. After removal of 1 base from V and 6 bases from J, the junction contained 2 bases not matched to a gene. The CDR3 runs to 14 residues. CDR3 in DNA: TGTGCCAGCAGCTTAAGCGGGAGGGAGGATACGCAGTATTTT. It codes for CASSLSGREDTQYF.

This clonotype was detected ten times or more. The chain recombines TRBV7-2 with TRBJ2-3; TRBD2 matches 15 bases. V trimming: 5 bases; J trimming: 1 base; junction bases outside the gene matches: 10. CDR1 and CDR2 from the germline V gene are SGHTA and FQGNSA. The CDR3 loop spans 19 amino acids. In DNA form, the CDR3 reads TGTGCCAGCAGCCGACTCGGGGGACTAGCGGGGGGAGGCACAGATACGCAGTATTTT. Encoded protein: CASSRLGGLAGGGTDTQYF.

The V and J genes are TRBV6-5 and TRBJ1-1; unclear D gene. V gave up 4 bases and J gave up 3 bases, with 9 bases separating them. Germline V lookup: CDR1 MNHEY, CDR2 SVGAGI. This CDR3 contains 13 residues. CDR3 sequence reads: CASSSTKHTEAFF. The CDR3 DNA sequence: TGTGCCAGCAGTTCCACCAAGCACACTGAAGCTTTCTTT.

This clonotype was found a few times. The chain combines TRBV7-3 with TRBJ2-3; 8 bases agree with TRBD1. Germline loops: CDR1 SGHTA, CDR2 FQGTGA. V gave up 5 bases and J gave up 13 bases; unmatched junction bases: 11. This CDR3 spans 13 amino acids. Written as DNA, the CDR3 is TGTGCCAGCAGCAAGACACGACAGGGGAGGAAGTATTTT. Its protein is CASSKTRQGRKYF.

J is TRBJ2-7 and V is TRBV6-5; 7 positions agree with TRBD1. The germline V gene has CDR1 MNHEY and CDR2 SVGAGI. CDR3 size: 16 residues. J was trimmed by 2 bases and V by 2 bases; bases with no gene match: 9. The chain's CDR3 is CASSYTRQGRTYEQYF. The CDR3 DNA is TGTGCCAGCAGTTACACGAGACAGGGCCGGACCTACGAGCAGTACTTC.

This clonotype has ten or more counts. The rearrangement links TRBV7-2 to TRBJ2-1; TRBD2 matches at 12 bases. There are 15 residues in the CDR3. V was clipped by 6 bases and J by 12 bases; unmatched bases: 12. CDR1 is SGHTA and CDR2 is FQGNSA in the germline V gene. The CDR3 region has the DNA TGTGCCAGCAGTCCTAGAGGCCTAGCGGGAGGGGGGCAGTTCTTC. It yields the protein CASSPRGLAGGGQFF.

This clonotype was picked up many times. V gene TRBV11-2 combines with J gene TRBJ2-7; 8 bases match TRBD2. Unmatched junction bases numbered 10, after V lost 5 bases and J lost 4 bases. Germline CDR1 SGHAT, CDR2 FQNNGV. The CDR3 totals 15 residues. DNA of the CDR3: TGTGCCAGCAGCCCAAAGCCGAGCGGGGGTTACGAGCAGTACTTC. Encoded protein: CASSPKPSGGYEQYF.

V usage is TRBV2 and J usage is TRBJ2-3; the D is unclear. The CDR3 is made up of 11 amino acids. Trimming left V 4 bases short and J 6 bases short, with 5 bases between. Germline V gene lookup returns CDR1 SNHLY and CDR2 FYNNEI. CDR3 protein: CASSAYDTQYF. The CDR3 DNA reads TGTGCCAGCAGTGCATACGATACGCAGTATTTT.

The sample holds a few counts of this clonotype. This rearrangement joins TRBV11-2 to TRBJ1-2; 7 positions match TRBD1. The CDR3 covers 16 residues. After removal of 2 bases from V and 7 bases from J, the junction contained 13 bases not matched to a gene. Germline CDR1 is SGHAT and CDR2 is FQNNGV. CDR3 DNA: TGTGCCAGCAGCTTACGCTCCGGGGAGGGGGCTCCTGGCTACACCTTC. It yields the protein CASSLRSGEGAPGYTF.

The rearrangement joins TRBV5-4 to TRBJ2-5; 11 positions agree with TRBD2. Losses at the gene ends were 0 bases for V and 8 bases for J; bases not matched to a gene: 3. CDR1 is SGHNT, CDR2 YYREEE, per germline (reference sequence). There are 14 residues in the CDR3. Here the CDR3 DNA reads TGTGCCAGCAGCTTGGAACTAGCGGGAGAAACCCAGTACTTC. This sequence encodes CASSLELAGETQYF.

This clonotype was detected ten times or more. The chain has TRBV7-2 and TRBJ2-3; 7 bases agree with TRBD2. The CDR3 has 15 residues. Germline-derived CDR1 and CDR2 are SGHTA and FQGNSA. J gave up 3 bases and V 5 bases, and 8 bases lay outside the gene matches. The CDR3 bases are TGTGCCAGCAGCCACCGGGAGGACGGAACAGATACGCAGTATTTT. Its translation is CASSHREDGTDTQYF.

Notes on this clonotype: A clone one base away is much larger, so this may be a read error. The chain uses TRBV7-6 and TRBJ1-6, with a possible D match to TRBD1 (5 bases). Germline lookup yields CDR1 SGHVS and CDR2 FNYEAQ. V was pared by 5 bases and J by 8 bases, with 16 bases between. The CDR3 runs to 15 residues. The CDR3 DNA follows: TGTGCCAGCAGCCCCCGGCCAGGGCGATATTCACCCCTCCACTTT. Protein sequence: CASSPRPGRYSPLHF.

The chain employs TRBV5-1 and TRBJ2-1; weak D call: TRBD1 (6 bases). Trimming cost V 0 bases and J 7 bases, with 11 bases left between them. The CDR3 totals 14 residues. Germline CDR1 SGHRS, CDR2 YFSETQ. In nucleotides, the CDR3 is TGCGCCAGCAGCTTGGGGCAGGGGAAGAATGAGCAGTTCTTC. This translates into CASSLGQGKNEQFF.

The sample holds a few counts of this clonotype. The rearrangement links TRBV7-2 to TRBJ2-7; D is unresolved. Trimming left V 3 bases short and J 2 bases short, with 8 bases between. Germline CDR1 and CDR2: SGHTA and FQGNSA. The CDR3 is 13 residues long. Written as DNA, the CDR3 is TGTGCCAGCAGCTTCCAACTTACCTACGAGCAGTACTTC. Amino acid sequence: CASSFQLTYEQYF.

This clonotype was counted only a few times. CDR3 residues: CSARGGQNTEAFF. As DNA, the CDR3 is TGCAGTGCTAGAGGTGGACAGAACACTGAAGCTTTCTTT. The chain couples TRBV20-1 to TRBJ1-1; D perhaps matches TRBD1 (5 bases). CDR1 and CDR2 from the germline V gene are DFQATT and SNEGSKA (reference sequence). V was cut by 1 base and J by 1 base, with 7 bases left in between. The CDR3 covers 13 residues.

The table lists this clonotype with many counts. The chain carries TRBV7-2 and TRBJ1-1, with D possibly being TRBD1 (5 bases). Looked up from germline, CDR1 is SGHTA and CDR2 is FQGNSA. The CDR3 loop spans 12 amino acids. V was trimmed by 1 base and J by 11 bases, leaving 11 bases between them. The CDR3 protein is CASSLEVGEAFF. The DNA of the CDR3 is TGTGCCAGCAGCTTAGAGGTGGGGGAGGCTTTCTTT.

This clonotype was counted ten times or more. The CDR3 spells CSANQARGFVVETQYF. CDR3 sequence (DNA): TGCAGTGCTAACCAGGCTAGGGGTTTTGTAGTTGAGACCCAGTACTTC. V and J are TRBV20-1 and TRBJ2-5, with D perhaps TRBD1 (5 bases). Trimming removed 4 bases at V and 5 bases at J, with 23 bases between. Looked up from germline, CDR1 is DFQATT and CDR2 is SNEGSKA (reference sequence). The CDR3 spans 16 residues.

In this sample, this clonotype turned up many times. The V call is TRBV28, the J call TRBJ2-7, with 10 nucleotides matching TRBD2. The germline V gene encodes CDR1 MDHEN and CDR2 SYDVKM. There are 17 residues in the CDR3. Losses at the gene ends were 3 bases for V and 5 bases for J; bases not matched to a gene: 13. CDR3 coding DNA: TGTGCCAGCAGTTTCTCTGGGGGGGCTAGCGGGAGAAACGAGCAGTACTTC. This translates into CASSFSGGASGRNEQYF.

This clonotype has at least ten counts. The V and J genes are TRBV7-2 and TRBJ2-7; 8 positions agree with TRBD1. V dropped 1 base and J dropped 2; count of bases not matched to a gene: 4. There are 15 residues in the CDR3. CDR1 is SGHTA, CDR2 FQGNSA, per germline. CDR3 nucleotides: TGTGCCAGCAGCTTAGGGACAGGGCGAACCTACGAGCAGTACTTC. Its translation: CASSLGTGRTYEQYF.

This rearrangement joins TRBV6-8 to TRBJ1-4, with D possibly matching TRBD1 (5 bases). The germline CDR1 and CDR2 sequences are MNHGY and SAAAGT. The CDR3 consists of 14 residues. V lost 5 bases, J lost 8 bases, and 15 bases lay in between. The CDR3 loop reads CASSGAWWAEKLFF. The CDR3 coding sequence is TGTGCCAGCAGTGGGGCATGGTGGGCCGAAAAACTGTTTTTT.

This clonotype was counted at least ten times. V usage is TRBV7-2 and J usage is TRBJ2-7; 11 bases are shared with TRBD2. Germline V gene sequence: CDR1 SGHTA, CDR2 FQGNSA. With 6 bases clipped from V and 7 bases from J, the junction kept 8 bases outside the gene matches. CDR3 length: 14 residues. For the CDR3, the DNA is TGTGCCAGCAGTCGTAGCGGGAGGGCCCGGGAGCAGTACTTC. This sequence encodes CASSRSGRAREQYF. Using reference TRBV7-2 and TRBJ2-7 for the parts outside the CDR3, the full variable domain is GAGVSQSPSNKVTEKGKDVELRCDPISGHTALYWYRQSLGQGLEFLIYFQGNSAPDKSGLPSDRFSAERTGGSVSTLTIQRTQQEDSAVYLCASSRSGRAREQYFGPGTRLTVT.

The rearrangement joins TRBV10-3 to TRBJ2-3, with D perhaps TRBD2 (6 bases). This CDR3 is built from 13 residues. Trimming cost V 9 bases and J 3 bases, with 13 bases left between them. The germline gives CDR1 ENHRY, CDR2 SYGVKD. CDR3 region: CAISGTSTDTQYF. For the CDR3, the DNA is TGTGCCATTTCCGGGACTTCGACAGATACGCAGTATTTT.

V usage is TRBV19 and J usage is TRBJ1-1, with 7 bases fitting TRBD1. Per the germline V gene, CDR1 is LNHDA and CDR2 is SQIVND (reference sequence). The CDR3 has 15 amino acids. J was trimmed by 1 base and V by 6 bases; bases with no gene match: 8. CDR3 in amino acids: CASSPEQGKNTEAFF. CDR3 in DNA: TGTGCCAGTAGCCCCGAACAGGGGAAGAACACTGAAGCTTTCTTT.

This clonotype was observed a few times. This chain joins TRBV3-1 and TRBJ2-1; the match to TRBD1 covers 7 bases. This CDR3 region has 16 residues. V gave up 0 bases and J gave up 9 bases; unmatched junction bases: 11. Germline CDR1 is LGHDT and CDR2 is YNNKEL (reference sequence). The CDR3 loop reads CASSQDGKGAIFEQFF. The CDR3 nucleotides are TGTGCCAGCAGCCAAGACGGAAAGGGGGCTATTTTTGAGCAGTTCTTC.

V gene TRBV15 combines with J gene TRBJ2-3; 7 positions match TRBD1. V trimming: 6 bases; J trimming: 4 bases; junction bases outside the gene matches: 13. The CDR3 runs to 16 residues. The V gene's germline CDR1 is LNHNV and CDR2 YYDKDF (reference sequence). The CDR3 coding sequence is TGTGCCACCAGGACCGACGGGACAGTTGTCGCAGATACGCAGTATTTT. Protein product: CATRTDGTVVADTQYF.

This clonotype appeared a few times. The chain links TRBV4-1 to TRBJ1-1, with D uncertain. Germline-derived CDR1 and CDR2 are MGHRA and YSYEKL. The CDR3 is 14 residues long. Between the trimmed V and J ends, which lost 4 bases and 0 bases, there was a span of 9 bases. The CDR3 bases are TGCGCCAGCAGCCCTGGCCCGGTGAACACTGAAGCTTTCTTT. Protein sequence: CASSPGPVNTEAFF.

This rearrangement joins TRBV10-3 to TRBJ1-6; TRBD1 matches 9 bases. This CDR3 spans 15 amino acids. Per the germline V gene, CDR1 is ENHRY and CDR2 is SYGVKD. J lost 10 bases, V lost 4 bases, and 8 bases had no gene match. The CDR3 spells CAISGGQGKDSPLHF. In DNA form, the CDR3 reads TGTGCCATCAGTGGTGGACAGGGGAAGGACTCACCCCTCCACTTT.

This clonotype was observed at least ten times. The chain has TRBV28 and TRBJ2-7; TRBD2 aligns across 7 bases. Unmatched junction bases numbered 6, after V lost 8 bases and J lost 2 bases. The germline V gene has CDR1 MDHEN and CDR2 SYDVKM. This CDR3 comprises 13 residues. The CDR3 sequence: CASRKAGTYEQYF. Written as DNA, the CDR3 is TGTGCCAGCCGTAAAGCGGGAACCTACGAGCAGTACTTC.

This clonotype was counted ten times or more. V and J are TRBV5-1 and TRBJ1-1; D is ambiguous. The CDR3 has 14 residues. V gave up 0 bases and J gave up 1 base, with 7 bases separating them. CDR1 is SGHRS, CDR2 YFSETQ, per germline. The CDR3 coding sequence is TGCGCCAGCAGCTTGGGACACTCGAACACTGAAGCTTTCTTT. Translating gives CASSLGHSNTEAFF.

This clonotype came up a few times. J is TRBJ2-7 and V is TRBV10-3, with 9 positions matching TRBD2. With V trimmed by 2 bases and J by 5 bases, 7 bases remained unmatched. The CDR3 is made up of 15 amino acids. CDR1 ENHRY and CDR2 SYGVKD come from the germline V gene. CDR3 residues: CAISERASGNDEQYF. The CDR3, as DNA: TGTGCCATCAGTGAGCGCGCTAGCGGGAACGACGAGCAGTACTTC.